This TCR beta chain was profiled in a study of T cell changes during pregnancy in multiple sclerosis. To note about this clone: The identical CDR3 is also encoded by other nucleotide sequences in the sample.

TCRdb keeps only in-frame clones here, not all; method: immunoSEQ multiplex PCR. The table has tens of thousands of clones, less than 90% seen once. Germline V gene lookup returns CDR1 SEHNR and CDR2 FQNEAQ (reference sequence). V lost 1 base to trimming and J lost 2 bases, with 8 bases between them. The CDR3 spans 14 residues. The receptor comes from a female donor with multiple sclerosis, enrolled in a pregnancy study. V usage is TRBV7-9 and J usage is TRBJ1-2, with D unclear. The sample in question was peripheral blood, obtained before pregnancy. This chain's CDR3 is CASSLDAENYGYTF. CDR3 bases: TGTGCCAGCAGCTTAGATGCGGAGAACTATGGCTACACCTTC.